The rows below give T cell receptor beta chains drawn from one sample of a study of blood T cells in healthy people across ages. From the 5' RACE reads, TCRdb called clonotypes with MiXCR, one entry per CDR3 protein. The top ten hold 8.7% of the sample, which has 450,000 to 650,000 distinct CDR3 sequences, approximately 25% seen once. These records were also assigned to another study, of T cells of mothers and their children.

Sequenced sample: blood. Every receptor here comes from a boy younger than 18 in good health. Each CDR3 is given with its conserved first and last residue. The D gene is left open where the match is weak. A clone size is listed for some rows: how often the clone was seen (once, few, many), or a class if it is expanded.

d_call	v_call	j_call	clone_size	cdr3_nt	cdr3_aa
.	TRBV28	TRBJ1-2	.	TGTGCCAGCGCCCCTGACAGCCTAGGTGGCTACACCTTC	CASAPDSLGGYTF
.	TRBV23-1	TRBJ2-1	few	TGCGCCAGCAGTCCCCCCGGAGAGGGCGCCTTATACAATGAGCAGTTCTTC	CASSPPGEGALYNEQFF
TRBD1	TRBV11-2	TRBJ1-1	.	TGTGCCAGCAGCTTAGAGTACCGACTCTGGGACAGGTATACTCCTGAAGCTTTCTTT	CASSLEYRLWDRYTPEAFF
.	TRBV7-9	TRBJ2-1	.	TGTGCCAGCAGCCCCTTGGGGGGGGGCGTCGACAATGAGCAGTTCTTC	CASSPLGGGVDNEQFF
.	TRBV28	TRBJ1-2	.	TGTGCCAGCAGTTCTCTGACAGGCCCTGCTAACTATGGTTACACCTTC	CASSSLTGPANYGYTF
.	TRBV29-1	TRBJ1-1	.	TGCAGCGCCGGGACCCAGAACACTGAAGCTTTCTTT	CSAGTQNTEAFF
TRBD1	TRBV3-1	TRBJ2-4	.	TGTGCCAGCAGCCCGGGACAGGGAAACATTCAGTACTTC	CASSPGQGNIQYF
TRBD1	TRBV19	TRBJ2-7	.	TGTGCCAGTAGTACCGGACAGGGAAGCTCCTACGAGCAGTACTTC	CASSTGQGSSYEQYF
.	TRBV5-6	TRBJ1-5	.	TGTGCCAGCAGTTTGGGGTCGGATCAGCCCCAGCATTTT	CASSLGSDQPQHF
TRBD2	TRBV9	TRBJ2-1	.	TGTGCCAGCAGCCCCCTCCTGTCCGAGCGGGATGAGCGGTTCTTC	CASSPLLSERDERFF
.	TRBV19	TRBJ2-5	few	TGTGCCAGTAGTATCTACCACGAGATGTCCCAGTACTTC	CASSIYHEMSQYF
TRBD1	TRBV20-1	TRBJ1-6	few	TGCAGTACTAGTAGAACGGCAGGGGGAAGCTCTTCACCCCTCCACTTT	CSTSRTAGGSSSPLHF
.	TRBV3-1	TRBJ2-7	.	TGTACCAGCAGCCAAGACGAGCAGTACTTC	CTSSQDEQYF
TRBD2	TRBV11-2	TRBJ2-5	.	TGTGCCAGCAGCTTAGTTCGAAGCGCTAGCGGGGGTGTCAAAGAGACCCAGTACTTC	CASSLVRSASGGVKETQYF
.	TRBV12-3/TRBV12-4	TRBJ2-5	.	.	CASSSGRASGQFF
.	TRBV20-1	TRBJ1-2	few	TGCAGTGCCACCGGAGGGGACACCTCTAACTATGGCCACACCTTC	CSATGGDTSNYGHTF
.	TRBV29-1	TRBJ2-7	many	TGCAGCCCTATGCGTGTTTGTAGCGAGCAGTACTTC	CSPMRVCSEQYF
.	TRBV4-3	TRBJ1-1	.	TGCGCCAGCAGCCAAGACTCGGGAAATAGAGCTTTCTTT	CASSQDSGNRAFF
.	TRBV4-1	TRBJ1-5	.	TGCGCCAGCAGTCGACTTAGGAGCAATCAGCCCCAGCATTTT	CASSRLRSNQPQHF
.	TRBV4-1	TRBJ1-5	.	TGCGCCAGCAGCCAAGGGAAGGGGAATAGGAATCAGCCCCAGCATTTT	CASSQGKGNRNQPQHF
.	TRBV6-2/TRBV6-3	TRBJ1-6	.	TGTGCCAGCAGTTTGACAGGCTACGGAACCCTCCACTTT	CASSLTGYGTLHF
TRBD1	TRBV28	TRBJ2-3	few	TGTGCCAGCATCGGCAGGGGGTATTCAGATACGCAGTATTTT	CASIGRGYSDTQYF
TRBD1	TRBV20-1	TRBJ1-2	.	TGCAGTGCTTTAGCGACAGGGTTAGGATCTGGTGGCTACACCTTC	CSALATGLGSGGYTF
TRBD2	TRBV2	TRBJ2-1	few	TGTGCCAGCAGGGCTTGGGGAGCGGGGGCATCCTACAATGAGCAGTTCTTC	CASRAWGAGASYNEQFF
.	TRBV5-5	TRBJ2-2	few	TGTGCCAGCAGCTTGCACACCCAGAACACCGGGGAGCTGTTTTTT	CASSLHTQNTGELFF
TRBD1	TRBV14	TRBJ2-2	few	TGTGCCTCCAACCGACAGGGTAACACCGGGGAGCTGTTTTTT	CASNRQGNTGELFF
TRBD1	TRBV29-1	TRBJ1-5	.	TGCAGCGTCGGGACAGGGCCCAATCAGCCCCAGCATTTT	CSVGTGPNQPQHF
.	TRBV12-3/TRBV12-4	TRBJ2-3	.	TGTGCCAGCAGTTTTAGCAGAGTGGCAACAGATACGGAGTATTTT	CASSFSRVATDTEYF